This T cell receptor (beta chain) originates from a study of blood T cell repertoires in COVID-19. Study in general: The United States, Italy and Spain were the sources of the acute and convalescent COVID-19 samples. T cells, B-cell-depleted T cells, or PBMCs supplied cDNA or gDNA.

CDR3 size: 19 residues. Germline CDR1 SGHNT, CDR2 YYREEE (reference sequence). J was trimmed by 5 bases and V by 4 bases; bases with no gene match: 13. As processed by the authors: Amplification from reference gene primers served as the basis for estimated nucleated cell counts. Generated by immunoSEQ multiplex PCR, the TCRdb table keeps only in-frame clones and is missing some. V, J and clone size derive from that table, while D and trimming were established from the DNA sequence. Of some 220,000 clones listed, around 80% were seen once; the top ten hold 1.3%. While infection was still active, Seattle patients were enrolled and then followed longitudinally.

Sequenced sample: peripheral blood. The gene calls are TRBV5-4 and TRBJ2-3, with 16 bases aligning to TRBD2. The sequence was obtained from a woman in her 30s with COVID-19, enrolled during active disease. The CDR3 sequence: CASSLGLAGGPGFGDTQYF. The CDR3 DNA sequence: TGTGCCAGCAGCCTGGGACTAGCGGGAGGGCCTGGATTTGGAGATACGCAGTATTTT.